Shown below are 29 T cell receptor beta chains from a single sample sequenced in a study of shared clonotypes between healthy human individuals (dated by TCRdb to the early 2020s). Libraries were constructed by the immunoSEQ multiplex PCR assay. Not all clones reach the TCRdb copy of this immuneACCESS table, which keeps in-frame sequences only. Checked studies attribute under half of the gap to unresolved V genes and leave the rest unexplained. In all, the sample holds around 1.1 million clones, and around 78% of those were seen once. The ten largest clones add up to roughly 0.62% of the sample. Sample: memory CD4+ T cells from PBMCs. The cell subset or site label, as the study defines it: CD45RA-negative fraction. The source is a man aged 18 to 35 in good health. Some clones in this sample may be carry-over from other donors' samples.

The chain has TRBV13 and TRBJ2-3; D is ambiguous. Trimming removed 7 bases from V and 0 bases from J, with 20 bases in between. Looked up from germline, CDR1 is PRHDT and CDR2 is FYEKMQ (reference sequence). The CDR3 extends over 17 amino acids. Here the CDR3 reads CASKAKTVAPSTDTQYF. CDR3 nucleotides: TGTGCCAGCAAGGCTAAGACGGTGGCCCCTAGCACAGATACGCAGTATTTT. The complete variable domain, with remaining parts taken from reference TRBV13 and TRBJ2-3, reads AAGVIQSPRHLIKEKRETATLKCYPIPRHDTVYWYQQGPGQDPQFLISFYEKMQSDKGSIPDRFSAQQFSDYHSELNMSSLELGDSALYFCASKAKTVAPSTDTQYFGPGTRLTVL.

The V and J genes are TRBV11-2 and TRBJ2-4; D remains unclear. V lost 4 bases, J lost 11 bases, and 15 bases lay in between. CDR3 length: 13 residues. Germline V gene sequence: CDR1 SGHAT, CDR2 FQNNGV. CDR3 sequence (DNA): TGTGCCAGCAGCTCACCTACGACCAGTCTTCAGTACTTC. It is translated as CASSSPTTSLQYF.

This chain links TRBV10-2 with TRBJ1-2, with 7 bases matching TRBD1. The V and J ends lost 5 bases and 6 bases, in that order; junction bases with no gene match: 6. Germline assignment: CDR1 WSHSY and CDR2 SAAADI. The CDR3 loop spans 13 amino acids. This CDR3 is CASSLTGLDGYTF. Here the CDR3 DNA reads TGCGCCAGCAGTTTGACAGGGCTGGATGGCTACACCTTC.

Notes on this clone: Given a much more abundant clone one base away, this may be a read error. The chain joins TRBV27 to TRBJ1-1; 7 bases agree with TRBD1. The trim removed 6 bases at V and 1 base at J, leaving 2 bases unmatched. Germline V CDR1 and CDR2: MNHEY, SMNVEV (reference sequence). The CDR3 length is 13 residues. The DNA for the CDR3 is TGTGCCAGCAGCCGGACAGGGAACACTGAAGCTTTCTTT. Amino acid sequence: CASSRTGNTEAFF.

Points on this clone: The junction and the germline gene differ at one end; a read error may be behind it. Here the CDR3 DNA reads TGTGCCAGCAGCTCCGTCCCCTACAATGAGCAGTTCTTC. This codes for CASSSVPYNEQFF. This sequence joins TRBV4-1 and TRBJ2-1; D is unclear. The CDR3 totals 13 residues. Germline V CDR1 and CDR2: MGHRA, YSYEKL.

CDR3 in amino acids: CASSSWDGGPNEQYF. CDR3 in DNA: TGTGCCAGCAGTTCCTGGGATGGTGGCCCGAACGAGCAGTACTTC. The chain recombines TRBV27 with TRBJ2-7; D ambiguous. This CDR3 is built from 15 residues. Germline assignment: CDR1 MNHEY and CDR2 SMNVEV (reference sequence). V was shortened by 4 bases and J by 5 bases, with 18 bases between the two germline ends.

This rearrangement joins TRBV7-6 to TRBJ2-2; 9 bases line up with TRBD1. CDR1 and CDR2 from the germline V gene are SGHVS and FNYEAQ. This CDR3 has 16 amino acids. J gave up 1 base and V 3 bases, and 3 bases lay outside the gene matches. DNA for the CDR3: TGTGCCAGCAGCTTCCGACAGGGGGGGAACACCGGGGAGCTGTTTTTT. This translates into CASSFRQGGNTGELFF. The full variable domain, its missing parts supplied by reference TRBV7-6 and TRBJ2-2, is GAGVSQSPRYKVTKRGQDVALRCDPISGHVSLYWYRQALGQGPEFLTYFNYEAQQDKSGLPNDRFSAERPEGSISTLTIQRTEQRDSAMYRCASSFRQGGNTGELFFGEGSRLTVL.

Only a few counts were recorded for this clone. V and J are TRBV9 and TRBJ2-3; D perhaps matches TRBD1 (6 bases). Germline V gene data show CDR1 as SGDLS and CDR2 as YYNGEE. This CDR3 is built from 15 residues. V lost 0 bases to trimming and J lost 6 bases, with 14 bases between them. The CDR3 here is CASSVGWTAGDTQYF. In nucleotides, the CDR3 is TGTGCCAGCAGCGTAGGGTGGACAGCTGGGGATACGCAGTATTTT.

The rearrangement joins TRBV6-5 to TRBJ2-1, with D possibly matching TRBD2 (6 bases). With 10 bases removed from V and 8 bases from J, the gap between germline ends came to 15 bases. CDR3 length: 12 amino acids. Germline-derived CDR1 and CDR2 are MNHEY and SVGAGI. The CDR3 coding sequence is TGTGCCACTAGGGACTTCGCCCATGAGCAGTTCTTC. Protein product: CATRDFAHEQFF.

The genes are TRBV10-3 and TRBJ2-7; perhaps TRBD1 as D (6 bases). Germline CDR1 ENHRY, CDR2 SYGVKD. The germline V and J ends were trimmed by 8 bases and 3 bases, with 11 bases remaining between them. The CDR3 sequence is 12 residues long. The chain's CDR3 is CAIARGSYEQYF. CDR3 nucleotides: TGTGCCATCGCGAGGGGGAGCTACGAGCAGTACTTC.

The V and J genes are TRBV7-9 and TRBJ2-5; D might be TRBD1 (6 bases). Germline CDR1 reads SEHNR; CDR2 reads FQNEAQ (reference sequence). The CDR3 sequence is 14 residues long. The germline V and J ends were trimmed by 2 bases and 4 bases, with 11 bases remaining between them. DNA of the CDR3: TGTGCCAGCAGCTTAATGGCAGGGGCAGAGACCCAGTACTTC. It yields the protein CASSLMAGAETQYF. The full variable domain, with the rest looked up from reference TRBV7-9 and TRBJ2-5, is DTGVSQNPRHKITKRGQNVTFRCDPISEHNRLYWYRQTLGQGPEFLTYFQNEAQLEKSRLLSDRFSAERPKGSFSTLEIQRTEQGDSAMYLCASSLMAGAETQYFGPGTRLLVL.

Regarding this clone: The same CDR3 also results from other DNA sequences found in this sample. The chain uses TRBV5-1 and TRBJ1-5, with D unresolved. V lost 0 bases to trimming and J lost 4 bases, with 5 bases between them. CDR1 and CDR2 (germline): SGHRS, YFSETQ. The CDR3 totals 13 residues. CDR3 nucleotides: TGCGCCAGCAGCTTGGAGGTAAATCAGCCCCAGCATTTT. Translating gives CASSLEVNQPQHF. The full variable domain, with the rest looked up from reference TRBV5-1 and TRBJ1-5, is KAGVTQTPRYLIKTRGQQVTLSCSPISGHRSVSWYQQTPGQGLQFLFEYFSETQRNKGNFPGRFSGRQFSNSRSEMNVSTLELGDSALYLCASSLEVNQPQHFGDGTRLSIL.

V gene TRBV7-2 combines with J gene TRBJ1-1, with D hard to call. V was trimmed by 6 bases and J by 4 bases, leaving 12 bases between them. CDR3 length: 13 residues. In germline, CDR1 is SGHTA, CDR2 FQGNSA. The CDR3 loop reads CASSVRFGTEAFF. As DNA, the CDR3 is TGTGCCAGCAGTGTAAGGTTCGGCACTGAAGCTTTCTTT.

The V and J genes are TRBV18 and TRBJ1-1, with TRBD1 matching over 8 bases. V dropped 4 bases and J dropped 5; count of bases not matched to a gene: 15. The CDR3 totals 17 residues. Per germline, CDR1 KGHSH and CDR2 LQKENI. The CDR3: CASSRTRPGQARTEAFF. CDR3 in DNA: TGTGCCAGCTCACGTACTAGACCGGGACAGGCAAGGACTGAAGCTTTCTTT.

V gene TRBV7-9 combines with J gene TRBJ2-3; 11 bases agree with TRBD2. CDR1 and CDR2 from the germline V gene are SEHNR and FQNEAQ (reference sequence). V shed 5 bases and J 6 bases; nucleotides not matched to a gene: 13. This CDR3 is 17 amino acids long. The CDR3 spells CASSPATSGIPQDTQYF. The CDR3 DNA reads as TGTGCCAGCAGCCCTGCGACTAGCGGGATCCCCCAGGATACGCAGTATTTT.

To note about this clone: The same CDR3 is also encoded by other DNA sequences in this sample. The V gene is TRBV5-1, the J gene TRBJ2-2; TRBD1 agrees at 9 bases. CDR1 SGHRS and CDR2 YFSETQ come from the germline V gene. J was trimmed by 3 bases and V by 4 bases; bases with no gene match: 4. The CDR3 runs to 15 residues. CDR3 coding DNA: TGCGCCAGCAGCCTACAGGGGGCGGACACCGGGGAGCTGTTTTTT. Translated, it gives CASSLQGADTGELFF.

This rearrangement joins TRBV6-6 to TRBJ2-7; a weak D match, TRBD1 (5 bases). The CDR3 consists of 12 residues. From germline, CDR1 is MNHNY and CDR2 SVGAGI (reference sequence). V was pared by 6 bases and J by 6 bases, with 12 bases between. The CDR3 DNA reads as TGTGCCAGCAGCCCCAGGGTCGGCGAGCAGTACTTC. This translates into CASSPRVGEQYF.

The rearrangement joins TRBV19 to TRBJ1-1, with a weak D call TRBD1 (5 bases). Trimming removed 3 bases from V and 11 bases from J, with 16 bases in between. Germline V gene data show CDR1 as LNHDA and CDR2 as SQIVND (reference sequence). The CDR3 is 13 residues long. The CDR3: CASSMSHGGDAFF. In DNA, the CDR3 is TGTGCCAGTAGTATGTCTCACGGCGGGGACGCTTTCTTT.

This clone occurred once. This rearrangement joins TRBV11-2 to TRBJ2-7; D is possibly TRBD2 (6 bases). Between the trimmed V and J ends, which lost 4 bases and 4 bases, there was a span of 11 bases. The CDR3 is 13 amino acids. The germline V gene has CDR1 SGHAT and CDR2 FQNNGV. The CDR3 coding sequence is TGTGCCAGCAGCTCGGGACTGCAATACGAGCAGTACTTC. Amino acids: CASSSGLQYEQYF. Full variable domain (missing parts from reference TRBV11-2 and TRBJ2-7): EAGVAQSPRYKIIEKRQSVAFWCNPISGHATLYWYQQILGQGPKLLIQFQNNGVVDDSQLPKDRFSAERLKGVDSTLKIQPAKLEDSAVYLCASSSGLQYEQYFGPGTRLTVT.

The gene calls are TRBV5-8 and TRBJ1-5; the match to TRBD1 covers 7 bases. CDR1 and CDR2 from the germline V gene are SGHTS and YDEGEE. The junction had 8 bases not matched to a gene; V was cut back by 2 bases and J by 0 bases. The CDR3 totals 17 residues. CDR3 nucleotide sequence: TGTGCCAGCAGCTTTAGGCCAGGGGGGAATAGCAATCAGCCCCAGCATTTT. Its translation is CASSFRPGGNSNQPQHF.

The rearrangement links TRBV5-6 to TRBJ1-2; TRBD1 might be the D (6 bases). The CDR3 has 12 amino acids. The germline V gene has CDR1 SGHDT and CDR2 YYEEEE. The V end lost 0 bases, the J end lost 8 bases, and 8 bases lay between the germline ends. In DNA, the CDR3 is TGTGCCAGCAGCTTGGTTGGGGGCGGCTACACCTTC. Protein product: CASSLVGGGYTF.

The chain joins TRBV7-9 to TRBJ1-3; D gene ambiguous. The V gene's germline CDR1 is SEHNR and CDR2 FQNEAQ (reference sequence). The CDR3 runs to 16 residues. V was pared by 10 bases and J by 0 bases, with 19 bases between. The CDR3 coding sequence is TGTGCCACCCTTACCCCCAGGAACCACTCTGGAAACACCATATATTTT. Translating gives CATLTPRNHSGNTIYF.

The chain recombines TRBV11-1 with TRBJ2-5; either TRBD1 or TRBD2 may fit D (6 bases each). Germline CDR1 and CDR2: SGHAT and FQDESV (reference sequence). CDR3 length: 15 residues. V was trimmed by 1 base and J by 2 bases, leaving 11 bases between them. Here the CDR3 reads CASSLGGDIQETQYF. CDR3 DNA: TGTGCCAGCAGCTTAGGGGGGGACATACAAGAGACCCAGTACTTC.

The CDR3 DNA follows: TGTGCCAGCAGTCCTAGCGGGGTCTCCTACAATGAGCAGTTCTTC. Protein product: CASSPSGVSYNEQFF. The rearrangement uses TRBV9 and TRBJ2-1; 9 bases align to TRBD2. V gave up 5 bases and J gave up 0 bases; unmatched junction bases: 3. Germline values: CDR1 SGDLS, CDR2 YYNGEE. The CDR3 spans 15 residues.

The rearrangement links TRBV7-3 to TRBJ2-5, with TRBD1 as a possible D gene (6 bases). Trimming left V 4 bases short and J 5 bases short, with 14 bases between. Per the germline V gene, CDR1 is SGHTA and CDR2 is FQGTGA. This CDR3 contains 14 residues. CDR3: CASSSGVQGETQYF. CDR3 DNA: TGTGCCAGCAGCTCAGGGGTTCAGGGGGAGACCCAGTACTTC.

The V and J genes are TRBV30 and TRBJ2-5; D may be TRBD1 or TRBD2 (5 bases each). Trimming took off 4 bases at V and 5 bases at J, with 20 bases between the two ends. This CDR3 is built from 15 residues. The germline gives CDR1 GTSNPN, CDR2 SVGIG (reference sequence). CDR3 residues: CAWKSHGTEGETQYF. DNA for the CDR3: TGTGCCTGGAAATCTCACGGTACTGAGGGGGAGACCCAGTACTTC.

The chain has TRBV6-1 and TRBJ2-5, with 10 bases fitting TRBD1. The CDR3 consists of 13 residues. V trimming: 9 bases; J trimming: 5 bases; junction bases outside the gene matches: 6. Germline V CDR1 and CDR2: MNHNS, SASEGT. For the CDR3, the DNA is TGTGCCAGTCAAAGGACAGGGGGGGAGACCCAGTACTTC. Protein sequence: CASQRTGGETQYF.

This clone was detected a few times. This chain connects TRBV7-9 to TRBJ2-4, with TRBD1 matching over 7 bases. The CDR3 consists of 15 residues. Germline CDR1 and CDR2: SEHNR and FQNEAQ (reference sequence). V gave up 1 base and J gave up 5 bases; unmatched junction bases: 5. The CDR3: CASSLGRQGENIQYF. The CDR3 region has the DNA TGTGCCAGCAGCTTAGGACGGCAGGGGGAAAACATTCAGTACTTC.

J is TRBJ1-2 and V is TRBV7-2; tentatively, D is TRBD1 (5 bases). The CDR3 runs 14 residues. V lost 5 bases and J 8 bases, leaving 18 bases between the germline ends. In germline, CDR1 is SGHTA, CDR2 FQGNSA. The CDR3 region is CASSQTGPWGGYTF. The DNA of the CDR3 is TGTGCCAGCAGCCAGACCGGGCCTTGGGGGGGCTACACCTTC.